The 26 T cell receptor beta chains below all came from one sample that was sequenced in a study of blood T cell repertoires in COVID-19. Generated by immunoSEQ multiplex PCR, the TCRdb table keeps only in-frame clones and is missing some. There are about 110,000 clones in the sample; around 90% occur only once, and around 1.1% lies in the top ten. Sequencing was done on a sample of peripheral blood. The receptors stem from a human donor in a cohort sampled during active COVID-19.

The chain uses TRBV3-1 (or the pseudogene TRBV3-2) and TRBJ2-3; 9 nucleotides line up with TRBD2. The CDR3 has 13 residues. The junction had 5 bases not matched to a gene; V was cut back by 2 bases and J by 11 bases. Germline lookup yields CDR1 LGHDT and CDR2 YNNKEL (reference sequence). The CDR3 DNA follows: TGTGCCAGCAGCCAATTGCGGGGGGGCGGGCAGTATTTT. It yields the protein CASSQLRGGGQYF.

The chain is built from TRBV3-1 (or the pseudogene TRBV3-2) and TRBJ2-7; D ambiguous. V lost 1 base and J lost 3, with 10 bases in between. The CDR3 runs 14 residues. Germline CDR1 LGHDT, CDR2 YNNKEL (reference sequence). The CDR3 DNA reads TGTGCCAGCAGCCAAGCTGCTATAAACTACGAGCAGTACTTC. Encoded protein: CASSQAAINYEQYF.

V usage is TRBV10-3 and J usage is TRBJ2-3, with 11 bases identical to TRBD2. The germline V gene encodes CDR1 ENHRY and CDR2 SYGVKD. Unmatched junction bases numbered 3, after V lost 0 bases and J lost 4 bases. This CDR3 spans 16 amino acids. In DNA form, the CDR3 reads TGTGCCATCAGTGAGTCCGGGACTAGCGGTCCAGATACGCAGTATTTT. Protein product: CAISESGTSGPDTQYF.

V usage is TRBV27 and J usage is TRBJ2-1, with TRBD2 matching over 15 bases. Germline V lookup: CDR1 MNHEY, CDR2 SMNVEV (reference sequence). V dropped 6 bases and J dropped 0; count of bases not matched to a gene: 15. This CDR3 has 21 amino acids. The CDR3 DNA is TGTGCCAGCAGCAAAAGGGGAGCCGGGACTAGCGGGGGGAACTCCTACAATGAGCAGTTCTTC. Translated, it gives CASSKRGAGTSGGNSYNEQFF.

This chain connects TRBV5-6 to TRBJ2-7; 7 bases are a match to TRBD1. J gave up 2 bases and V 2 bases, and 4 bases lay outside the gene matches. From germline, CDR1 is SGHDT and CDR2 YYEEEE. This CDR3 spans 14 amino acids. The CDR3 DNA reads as TGTGCCAGCAGCTTAGACAGGGCCACCTACGAGCAGTACTTC. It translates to CASSLDRATYEQYF.

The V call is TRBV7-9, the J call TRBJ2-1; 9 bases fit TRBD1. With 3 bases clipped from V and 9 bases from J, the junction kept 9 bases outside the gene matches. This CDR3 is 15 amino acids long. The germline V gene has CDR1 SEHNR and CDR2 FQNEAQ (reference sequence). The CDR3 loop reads CASSFGTGFDGEQFF. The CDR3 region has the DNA TGTGCCAGCAGCTTTGGGACAGGGTTTGATGGTGAGCAGTTCTTC.

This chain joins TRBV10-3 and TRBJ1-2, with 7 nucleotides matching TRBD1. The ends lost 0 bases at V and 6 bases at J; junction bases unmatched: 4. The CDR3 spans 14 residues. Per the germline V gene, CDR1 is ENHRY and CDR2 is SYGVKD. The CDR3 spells CAISESGQVDGYTF. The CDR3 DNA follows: TGTGCCATCAGTGAGTCAGGACAGGTCGATGGCTACACCTTC.

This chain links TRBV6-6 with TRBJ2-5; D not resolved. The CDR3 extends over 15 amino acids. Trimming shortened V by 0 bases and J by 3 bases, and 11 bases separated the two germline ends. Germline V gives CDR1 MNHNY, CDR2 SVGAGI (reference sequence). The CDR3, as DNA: TGTGCCAGCAGTTACTCGCGGCGCTCCGAAGAGACCCAGTACTTC. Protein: CASSYSRRSEETQYF.

The CDR3 region has the DNA TGTGCCAGTAGTCCCCGCCAGGGGAAAAACATTCAGTACTTC. Residues: CASSPRQGKNIQYF. The chain is built from TRBV19 and TRBJ2-4, with a possible D match to TRBD1 (6 bases). The CDR3 loop spans 14 amino acids. CDR1 and CDR2 (germline): LNHDA, SQIVND (reference sequence). Deletions cut 5 bases from V and 4 bases from J, with 12 bases between. Using reference TRBV19 and TRBJ2-4 for the parts outside the CDR3, the full variable domain is DGGITQSPKYLFRKEGQNVTLSCEQNLNHDAMYWYRQDPGQGLRLIYYSQIVNDFQKGDIAEGYSVSREKKESFPLTVTSAQKNPTAFYLCASSPRQGKNIQYFGAGTRLSVL.

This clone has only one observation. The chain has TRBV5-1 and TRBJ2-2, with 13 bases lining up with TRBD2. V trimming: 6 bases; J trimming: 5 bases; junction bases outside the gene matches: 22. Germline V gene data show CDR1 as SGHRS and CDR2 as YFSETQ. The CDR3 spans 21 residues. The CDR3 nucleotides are TGCGCCAGCATGAACGTTCGGACTAGCGGGAGCGTTGCGCGCGGTACCGGGGAGCTGTTTTTT. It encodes CASMNVRTSGSVARGTGELFF.

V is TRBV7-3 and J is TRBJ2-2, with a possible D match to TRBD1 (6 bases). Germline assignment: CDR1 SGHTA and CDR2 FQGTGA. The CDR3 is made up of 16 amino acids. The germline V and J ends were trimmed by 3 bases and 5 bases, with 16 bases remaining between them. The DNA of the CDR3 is TGTGCCAGCAGCTTTCGCAGGGGCTCCGGGACCGGGGAGCTGTTTTTT. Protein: CASSFRRGSGTGELFF. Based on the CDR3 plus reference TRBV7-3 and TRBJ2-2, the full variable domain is GAGVSQTPSNKVTEKGKYVELRCDPISGHTALYWYRQSLGQGPEFLIYFQGTGAADDSGLPNDRFFAVRPEGSVSTLKIQRTERGDSAVYLCASSFRRGSGTGELFFGEGSRLTVL.

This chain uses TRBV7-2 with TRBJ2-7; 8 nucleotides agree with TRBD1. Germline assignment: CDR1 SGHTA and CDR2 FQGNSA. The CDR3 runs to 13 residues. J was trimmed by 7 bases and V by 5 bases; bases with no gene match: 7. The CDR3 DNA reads TGTGCCAGCAGCCGGACGGACAGGGCTGAGCAGTACTTC. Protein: CASSRTDRAEQYF.

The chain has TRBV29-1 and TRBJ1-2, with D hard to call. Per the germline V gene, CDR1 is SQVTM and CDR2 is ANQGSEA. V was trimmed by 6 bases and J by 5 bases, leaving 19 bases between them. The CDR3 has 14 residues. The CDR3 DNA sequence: TGCAGCGTCTCCAACCTACAGCCATCTTATGGCTACACCTTC. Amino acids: CSVSNLQPSYGYTF.

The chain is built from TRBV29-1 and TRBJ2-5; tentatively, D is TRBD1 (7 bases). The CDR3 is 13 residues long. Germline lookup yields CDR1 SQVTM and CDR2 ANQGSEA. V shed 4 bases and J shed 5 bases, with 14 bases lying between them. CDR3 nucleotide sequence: TGCAGCGTTGGTGGAGGGGGCGGGGAGACCCAGTACTTC. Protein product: CSVGGGGGETQYF. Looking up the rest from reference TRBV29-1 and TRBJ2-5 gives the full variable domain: SAVISQKPSRDICQRGTSLTIQCQVDSQVTMMFWYRQQPGQSLTLIATANQGSEATYESGFVIDKFPISRPNLTFSTLTVSNMSPEDSSIYLCSVGGGGGETQYFGPGTRLLVL.

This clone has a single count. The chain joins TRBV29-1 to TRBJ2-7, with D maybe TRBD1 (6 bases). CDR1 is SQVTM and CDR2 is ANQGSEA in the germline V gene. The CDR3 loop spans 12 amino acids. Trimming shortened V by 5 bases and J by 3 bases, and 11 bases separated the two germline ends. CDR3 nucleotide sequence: TGCAGCGTTCTGGACAGAAACTACGAGCAGTACTTC. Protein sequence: CSVLDRNYEQYF.

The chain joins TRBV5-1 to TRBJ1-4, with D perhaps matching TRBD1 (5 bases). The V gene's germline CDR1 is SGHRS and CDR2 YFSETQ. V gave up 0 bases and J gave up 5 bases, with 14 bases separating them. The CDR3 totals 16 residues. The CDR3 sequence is CASSLAPQVSNEKLFF. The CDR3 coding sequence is TGCGCCAGCAGCTTGGCCCCACAGGTGTCAAATGAAAAACTGTTTTTT.

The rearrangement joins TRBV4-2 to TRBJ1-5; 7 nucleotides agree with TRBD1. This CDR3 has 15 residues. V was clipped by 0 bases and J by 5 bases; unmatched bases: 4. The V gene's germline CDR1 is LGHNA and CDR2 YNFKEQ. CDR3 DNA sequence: TGTGCCAGCAGCCAAGAAGGACAGGATGATCAGCCCCAGCATTTT. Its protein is CASSQEGQDDQPQHF.

The CDR3 spells CASSTSGGLHTGELFF. The CDR3 DNA is TGTGCCAGCAGTACGAGCGGGGGGCTCCACACCGGGGAGCTGTTTTTT. V is TRBV7-9 and J is TRBJ2-2; TRBD2 aligns across 9 bases. The CDR3 runs to 16 residues. Looked up from germline, CDR1 is SEHNR and CDR2 is FQNEAQ (reference sequence). The trim removed 6 bases at V and 3 bases at J, leaving 8 bases unmatched.

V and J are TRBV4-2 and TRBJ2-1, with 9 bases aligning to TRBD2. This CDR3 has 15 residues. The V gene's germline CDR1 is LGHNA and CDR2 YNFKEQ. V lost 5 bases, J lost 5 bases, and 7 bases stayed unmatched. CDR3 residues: CASSSRTSVHNEQFF. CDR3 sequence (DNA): TGTGCCAGCAGCTCAAGGACTAGCGTCCACAATGAGCAGTTCTTC.

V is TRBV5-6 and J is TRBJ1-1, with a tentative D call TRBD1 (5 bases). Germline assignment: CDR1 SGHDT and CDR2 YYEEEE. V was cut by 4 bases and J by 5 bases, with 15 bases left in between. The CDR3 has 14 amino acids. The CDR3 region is CASSAGGGGTEAFF. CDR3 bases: TGTGCCAGCAGCGCGGGTGGGGGAGGGACTGAAGCTTTCTTT.

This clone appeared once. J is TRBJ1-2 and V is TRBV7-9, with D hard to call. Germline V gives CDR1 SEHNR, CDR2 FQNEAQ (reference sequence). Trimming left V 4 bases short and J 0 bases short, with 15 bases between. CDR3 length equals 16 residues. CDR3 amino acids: CASSSRLSSSNYGYTF. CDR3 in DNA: TGTGCCAGCAGCTCCCGTCTTAGTTCTTCTAACTATGGCTACACCTTC.

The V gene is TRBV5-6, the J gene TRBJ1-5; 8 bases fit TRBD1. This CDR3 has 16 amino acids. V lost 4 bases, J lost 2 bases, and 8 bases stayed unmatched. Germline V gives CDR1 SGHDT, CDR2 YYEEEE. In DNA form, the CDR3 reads TGTGCCAGCAGCCCCTCGACAGGGGTAGGCAATCAGCCCCAGCATTTT. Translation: CASSPSTGVGNQPQHF.

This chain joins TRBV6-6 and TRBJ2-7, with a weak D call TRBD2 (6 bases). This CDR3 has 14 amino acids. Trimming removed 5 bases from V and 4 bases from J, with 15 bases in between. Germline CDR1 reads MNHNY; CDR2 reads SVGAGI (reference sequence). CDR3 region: CASSTGEIRYEQYF. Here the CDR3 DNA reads TGTGCCAGCAGTACGGGAGAAATCCGTTACGAGCAGTACTTC.

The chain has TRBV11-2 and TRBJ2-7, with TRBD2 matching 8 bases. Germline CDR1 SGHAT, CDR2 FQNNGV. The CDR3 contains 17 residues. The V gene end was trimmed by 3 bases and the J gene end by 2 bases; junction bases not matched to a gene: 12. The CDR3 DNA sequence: TGTGCCAGCAGCTTCATTGGCGGACTAGCCCAACCCTACGAGCAGTACTTC. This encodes CASSFIGGLAQPYEQYF.

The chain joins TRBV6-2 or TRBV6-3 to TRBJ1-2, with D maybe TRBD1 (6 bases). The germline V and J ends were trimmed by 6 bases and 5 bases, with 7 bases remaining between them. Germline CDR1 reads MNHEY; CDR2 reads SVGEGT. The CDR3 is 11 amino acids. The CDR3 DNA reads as TGTGCCAGCAGCCAGGGGTATGGCTACACCTTC. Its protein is CASSQGYGYTF.

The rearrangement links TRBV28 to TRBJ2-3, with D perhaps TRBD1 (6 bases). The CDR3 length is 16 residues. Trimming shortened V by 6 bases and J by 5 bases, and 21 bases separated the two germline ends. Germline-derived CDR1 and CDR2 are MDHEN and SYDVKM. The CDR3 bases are TGTGCCAGCAGCTCGTGGGGGCAGGATGTTAGAGATACGCAGTATTTT. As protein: CASSSWGQDVRDTQYF.